This record concerns one T cell receptor beta chain sequence. Its antigen is as yet unknown. Every bit of the isolated RNA underwent reverse transcription, so sequencing read expressed TCRB transcripts. Produced via immunoSEQ multiplex PCR; TCRdb's table is partial and in-frame only. The sample lists approximately 260,000 clones, less than 30% occurring once. The data derive from a study of beta chain features in type 1 diabetes. Findings and caveats of the study: Significant though moderate, a shortening of TCRB CDR3s appeared in all four CD4+ subsets of Type 1 diabetes patients. VDJ junctions from patients with type 1 diabetes contained fewer insertions and more deletions. In these data, an HLA type influence on TCRB rearrangement remained unresolved.

The germline V gene encodes CDR1 LNHNV and CDR2 YYDKDF (reference sequence). The CDR3 loop spans 14 amino acids. V trimming: 7 bases; J trimming: 0 bases; junction bases outside the gene matches: 3. The clonotype comes from a young woman with type 1 diabetes. This chain links TRBV15 with TRBJ2-1, with 7 bases that match TRBD2. The source material was naive CD4+ T cells from blood. The CDR3 DNA sequence: TGTGCCACCACCCCTAGCGGCTCCTACAATGAGCAGTTCTTC. Translation: CATTPSGSYNEQFF.